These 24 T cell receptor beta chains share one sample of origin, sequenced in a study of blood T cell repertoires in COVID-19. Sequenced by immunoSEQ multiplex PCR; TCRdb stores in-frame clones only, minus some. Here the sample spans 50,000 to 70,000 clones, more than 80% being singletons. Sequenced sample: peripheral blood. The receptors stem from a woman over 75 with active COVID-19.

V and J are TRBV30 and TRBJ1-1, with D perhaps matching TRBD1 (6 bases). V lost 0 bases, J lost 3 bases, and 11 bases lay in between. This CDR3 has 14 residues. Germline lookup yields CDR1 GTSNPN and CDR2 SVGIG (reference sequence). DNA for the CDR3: TGTGCCTGGAGTGTAACAGGGAGGGACACTGAAGCTTTCTTT. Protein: CAWSVTGRDTEAFF.

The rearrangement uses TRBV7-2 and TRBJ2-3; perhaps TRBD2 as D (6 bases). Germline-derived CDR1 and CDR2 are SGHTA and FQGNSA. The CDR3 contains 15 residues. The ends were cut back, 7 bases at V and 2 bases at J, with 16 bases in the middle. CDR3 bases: TGTGCCAGCAATTCAGGGACTCTCCACACAGATACGCAGTATTTT. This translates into CASNSGTLHTDTQYF.

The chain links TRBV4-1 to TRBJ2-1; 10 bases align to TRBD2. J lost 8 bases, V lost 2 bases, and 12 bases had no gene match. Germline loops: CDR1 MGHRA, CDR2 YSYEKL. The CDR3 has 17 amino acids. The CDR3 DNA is TGCGCCAGCAGCCAAACTGAGCGGGAGGGATCGGAGGATGAGCAGTTCTTC. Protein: CASSQTEREGSEDEQFF.

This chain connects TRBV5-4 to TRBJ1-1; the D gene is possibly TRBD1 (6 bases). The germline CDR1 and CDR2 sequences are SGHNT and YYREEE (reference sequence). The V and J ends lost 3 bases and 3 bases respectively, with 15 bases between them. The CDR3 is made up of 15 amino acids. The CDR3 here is CASSSPTGRYTEAFF. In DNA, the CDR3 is TGTGCCAGCAGCTCTCCAACAGGGAGATACACTGAAGCTTTCTTT.

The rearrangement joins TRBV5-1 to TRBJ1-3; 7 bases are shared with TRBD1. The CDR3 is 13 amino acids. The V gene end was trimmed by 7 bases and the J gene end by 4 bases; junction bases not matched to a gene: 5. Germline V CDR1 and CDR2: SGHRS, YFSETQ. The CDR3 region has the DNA TGCGCCAGCGGTACAGGGGAAGGAAACACCATATATTTT. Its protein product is CASGTGEGNTIYF.

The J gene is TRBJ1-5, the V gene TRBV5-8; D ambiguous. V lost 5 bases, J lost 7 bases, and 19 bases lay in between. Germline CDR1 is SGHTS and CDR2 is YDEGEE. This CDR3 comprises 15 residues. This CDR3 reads CASRFGAEAGQPQHF. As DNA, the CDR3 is TGTGCCAGCAGATTCGGCGCCGAAGCGGGGCAGCCCCAGCATTTT. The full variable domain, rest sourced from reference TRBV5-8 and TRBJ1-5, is EAGVTQSPTHLIKTRGQQATLRCSPISGHTSVYWYQQALGLGLQFLLWYDEGEERNRGNFPPRFSGRQFPNYSSELNVNALELEDSALYLCASRFGAEAGQPQHFGDGTRLSIL.

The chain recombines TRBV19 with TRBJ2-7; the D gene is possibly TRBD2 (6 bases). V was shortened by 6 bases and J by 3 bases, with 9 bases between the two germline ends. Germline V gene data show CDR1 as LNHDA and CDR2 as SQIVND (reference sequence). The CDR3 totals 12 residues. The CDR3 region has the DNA TGTGCCAGTAGCGGGAGTGTCTACGAGCAGTACTTC. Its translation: CASSGSVYEQYF.

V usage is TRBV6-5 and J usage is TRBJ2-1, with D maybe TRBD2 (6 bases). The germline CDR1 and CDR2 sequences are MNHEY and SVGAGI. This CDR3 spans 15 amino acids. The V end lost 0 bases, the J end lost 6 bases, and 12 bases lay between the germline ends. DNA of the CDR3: TGTGCCAGCAGTTACTCCATGGGACTTCCCAATGAGCAGTTCTTC. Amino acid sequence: CASSYSMGLPNEQFF.

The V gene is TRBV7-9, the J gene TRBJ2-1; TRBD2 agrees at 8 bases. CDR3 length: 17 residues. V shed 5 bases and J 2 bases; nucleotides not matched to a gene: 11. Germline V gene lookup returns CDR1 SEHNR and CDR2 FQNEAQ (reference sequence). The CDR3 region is CASSGGAGVRTYNEQFF. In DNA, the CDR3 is TGTGCCAGCAGCGGGGGAGCGGGAGTGAGGACCTACAATGAGCAGTTCTTC.

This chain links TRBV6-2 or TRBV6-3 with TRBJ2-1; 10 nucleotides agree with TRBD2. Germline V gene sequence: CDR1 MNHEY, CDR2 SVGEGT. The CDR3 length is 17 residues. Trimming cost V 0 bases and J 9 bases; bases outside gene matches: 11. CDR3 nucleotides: TGTGCCAGCAGTTACTCGTCGAGCGGGGGGGCCCCGTTTGAGCAGTTCTTC. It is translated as CASSYSSSGGAPFEQFF.

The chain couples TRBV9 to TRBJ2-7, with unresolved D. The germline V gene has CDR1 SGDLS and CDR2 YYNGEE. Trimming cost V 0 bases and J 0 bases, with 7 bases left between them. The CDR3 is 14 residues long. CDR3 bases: TGTGCCAGCAGCGTAGTGCCGAGCTCCTACGAGCAGTACTTC. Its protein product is CASSVVPSSYEQYF.

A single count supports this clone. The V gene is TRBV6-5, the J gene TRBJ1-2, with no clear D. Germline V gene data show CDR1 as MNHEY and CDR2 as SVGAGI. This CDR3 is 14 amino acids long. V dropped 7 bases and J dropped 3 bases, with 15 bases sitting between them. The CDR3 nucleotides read TGTGCCAGCATCCCGATAGGCAGCGACTATGGCTACACCTTC. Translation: CASIPIGSDYGYTF.

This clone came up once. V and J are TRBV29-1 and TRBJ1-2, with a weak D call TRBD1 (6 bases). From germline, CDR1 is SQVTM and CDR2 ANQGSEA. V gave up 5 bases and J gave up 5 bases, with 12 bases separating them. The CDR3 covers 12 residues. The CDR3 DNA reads TGCAGCGTTCACAGGGAGGGATATGGCTACACCTTC. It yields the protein CSVHREGYGYTF.

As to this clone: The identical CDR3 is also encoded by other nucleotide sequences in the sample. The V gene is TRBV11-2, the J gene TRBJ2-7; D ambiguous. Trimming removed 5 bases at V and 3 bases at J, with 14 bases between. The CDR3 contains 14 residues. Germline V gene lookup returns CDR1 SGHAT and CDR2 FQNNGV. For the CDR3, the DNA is TGTGCCAGCAGCCTCGAACCGCCCGGCTACGAGCAGTACTTC. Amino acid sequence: CASSLEPPGYEQYF.

This chain's CDR3 is CATTTLARPAGNTIYF. The CDR3 bases are TGTGCCACCACTACCCTCGCAAGGCCCGCCGGAAACACCATATATTTT. The rearrangement joins TRBV19 to TRBJ1-3; D not certain. The germline V gene encodes CDR1 LNHDA and CDR2 SQIVND (reference sequence). The CDR3 is made up of 16 amino acids. V shed 10 bases and J shed 4 bases, with 23 bases lying between them.

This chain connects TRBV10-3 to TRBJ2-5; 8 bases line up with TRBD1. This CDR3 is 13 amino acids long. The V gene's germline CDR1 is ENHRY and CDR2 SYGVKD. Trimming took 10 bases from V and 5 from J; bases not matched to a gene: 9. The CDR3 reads CATDRGGHETQYF. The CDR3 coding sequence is TGTGCCACCGACAGGGGTGGGCACGAGACCCAGTACTTC.

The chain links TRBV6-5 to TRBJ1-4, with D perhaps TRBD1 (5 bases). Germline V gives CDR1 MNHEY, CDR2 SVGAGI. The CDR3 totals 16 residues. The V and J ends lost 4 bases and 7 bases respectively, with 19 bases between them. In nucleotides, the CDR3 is TGTGCCAGCAGTTCCCATAGACAGAATCAGGGTGAAAAACTGTTTTTT. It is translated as CASSSHRQNQGEKLFF.

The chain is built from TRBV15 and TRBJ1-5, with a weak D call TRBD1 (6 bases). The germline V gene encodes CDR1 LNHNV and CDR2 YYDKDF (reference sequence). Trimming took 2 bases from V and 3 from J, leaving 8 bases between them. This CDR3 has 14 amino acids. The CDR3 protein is CATSRQGTNQPQHF. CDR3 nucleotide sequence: TGTGCCACCAGCAGACAGGGGACCAATCAGCCCCAGCATTTT.

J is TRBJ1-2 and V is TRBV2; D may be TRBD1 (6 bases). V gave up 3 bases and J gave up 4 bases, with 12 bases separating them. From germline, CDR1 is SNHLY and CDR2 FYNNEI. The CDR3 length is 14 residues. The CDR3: CASSDLGQFYGYTF. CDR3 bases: TGTGCCAGCAGTGACCTTGGACAGTTCTATGGCTACACCTTC.

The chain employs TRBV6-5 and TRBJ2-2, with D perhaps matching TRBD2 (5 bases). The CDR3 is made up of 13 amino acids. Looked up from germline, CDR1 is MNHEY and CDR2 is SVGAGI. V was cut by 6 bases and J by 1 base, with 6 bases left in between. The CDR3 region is CASRRENTGELFF. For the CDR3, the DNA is TGTGCCAGCAGACGGGAGAACACCGGGGAGCTGTTTTTT.

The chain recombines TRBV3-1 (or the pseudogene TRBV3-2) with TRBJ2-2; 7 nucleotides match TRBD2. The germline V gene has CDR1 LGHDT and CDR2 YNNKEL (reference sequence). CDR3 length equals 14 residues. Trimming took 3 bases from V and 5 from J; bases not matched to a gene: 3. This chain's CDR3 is CASSHSGGTGELFF. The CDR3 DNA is TGTGCCAGCAGCCACTCGGGGGGAACCGGGGAGCTGTTTTTT.

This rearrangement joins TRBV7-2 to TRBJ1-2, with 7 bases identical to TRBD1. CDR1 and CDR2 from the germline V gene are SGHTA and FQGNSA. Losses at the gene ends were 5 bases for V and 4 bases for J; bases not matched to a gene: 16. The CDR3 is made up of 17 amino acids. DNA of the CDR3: TGTGCCAGCAGCCTTAACCCGGGACAGCCTATCGTCTATGGCTACACCTTC. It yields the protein CASSLNPGQPIVYGYTF.

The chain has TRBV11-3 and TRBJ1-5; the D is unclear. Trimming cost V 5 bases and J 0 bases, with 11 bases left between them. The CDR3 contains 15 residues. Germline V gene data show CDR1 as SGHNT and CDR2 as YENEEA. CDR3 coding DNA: TGTGCCAGCAGCCTAATGGTTTGTAGCAATCAGCCCCAGCATTTT. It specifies CASSLMVCSNQPQHF.

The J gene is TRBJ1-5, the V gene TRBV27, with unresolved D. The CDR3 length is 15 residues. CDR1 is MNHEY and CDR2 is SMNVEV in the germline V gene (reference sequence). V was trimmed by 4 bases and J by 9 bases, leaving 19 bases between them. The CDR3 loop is CASSSAVHDPGPQHF. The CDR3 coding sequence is TGTGCCAGCAGTTCGGCGGTCCATGACCCGGGGCCCCAGCATTTT.